Presented here are 30 T cell receptor beta chains from one specimen sequenced in a study of cytomegalovirus exposure and HLA in healthy donors. The PCR contained 60 Vbeta and 13 Jbeta primers. TCRdb's copy holds only in-frame clones and misses some; the assay was immunoSEQ multiplex PCR. Its listing shows 96,000 or so clones. Source material: PBMCs. These receptors were taken from a girl aged 5-17 years in good health and CMV-seropositive.

V gene TRBV4-3 combines with J gene TRBJ2-3, with TRBD2 matching 8 bases. Germline trimming cut 0 bases from V and 0 bases from J; bases unmatched to any gene: 20. Germline-derived CDR1 and CDR2 are LGHNA and YSLEER. This CDR3 region has 22 residues. The CDR3, as DNA: TGCGCCAGCAGCCAAGATTCCCCGGGGGGGCTAGCGTTTCGCCCTAGCACAGATACGCAGTATTTT. This translates into CASSQDSPGGLAFRPSTDTQYF.

This rearrangement joins TRBV29-1 to TRBJ2-2, with 14 bases fitting TRBD2. This CDR3 region has 16 residues. The junction had 6 bases not matched to a gene; V was cut back by 7 bases and J by 2 bases. Germline loops: CDR1 SQVTM, CDR2 ANQGSEA. CDR3 protein: CSARLAGGKNTGELFF. CDR3 in DNA: TGCAGCGCCCGACTAGCGGGGGGGAAAAACACCGGGGAGCTGTTTTTT.

The V and J genes are TRBV4-3 and TRBJ2-7, with D possibly being TRBD2 (5 bases). Germline-derived CDR1 and CDR2 are LGHNA and YSLEER. The CDR3 consists of 13 residues. V was cut by 0 bases and J by 5 bases, with 8 bases left in between. DNA for the CDR3: TGCGCCAGCAGCCAAGATTGGGAGAACGAGCAGTACTTC. It yields the protein CASSQDWENEQYF.

This chain connects TRBV18 to TRBJ1-2, with TRBD1 as a possible D gene (5 bases). Germline values: CDR1 KGHSH, CDR2 LQKENI. V shed 5 bases and J shed 0 bases, with 13 bases lying between them. This CDR3 spans 15 amino acids. CDR3 nucleotides: TGTGCCAGCTCAGCCGGGACTGAAGCTAACTATGGCTACACCTTC. Translating it yields CASSAGTEANYGYTF. The full variable domain, completed using reference TRBV18 and TRBJ1-2, is NAGVMQNPRHLVRRRGQEARLRCSPMKGHSHVYWYRQLPEEGLKFMVYLQKENIIDESGMPKERFSAEFPKEGPSILRIQQVVRGDSAAYFCASSAGTEANYGYTFGSGTRLTVV.

This chain uses TRBV6-5 with TRBJ1-2, with TRBD1 identical over 9 bases. In germline, CDR1 is MNHEY, CDR2 SVGAGI. The CDR3 is made up of 13 amino acids. The ends lost 6 bases at V and 4 bases at J; junction bases unmatched: 3. The CDR3 sequence is CASSGQGTYGYTF. The CDR3 DNA reads TGTGCCAGCAGCGGACAGGGGACCTATGGCTACACCTTC.

The chain joins TRBV19 to TRBJ1-5, with D perhaps TRBD1 (5 bases). Trimming left V 0 bases short and J 0 bases short, with 6 bases between. In germline, CDR1 is LNHDA, CDR2 SQIVND (reference sequence). The CDR3 is 15 residues long. Written as DNA, the CDR3 is TGTGCCAGTAGTATAGAGGGGCTTAGCAATCAGCCCCAGCATTTT. Translating gives CASSIEGLSNQPQHF.

The rearrangement uses TRBV9 and TRBJ2-5; 7 nucleotides align to TRBD2. In germline, CDR1 is SGDLS, CDR2 YYNGEE. The CDR3 has 14 amino acids. V shed 4 bases, J shed 10 bases, and the junction held 13 bases outside the gene matches. CDR3 in DNA: TGTGCCAGCAGCCCAGGACTAGGGGTCGGGGACCAGTACTTC. Translation gives CASSPGLGVGDQYF.

The chain combines TRBV6-5 with TRBJ1-2; D gene ambiguous. CDR1 MNHEY and CDR2 SVGAGI come from the germline V gene. V gave up 8 bases and J gave up 6 bases, with 7 bases separating them. CDR3 length equals 10 residues. The CDR3 coding sequence is TGTGCCAGCTTGGGCGATGGCTACACCTTC. Translated, it gives CASLGDGYTF.

J is TRBJ2-7 and V is TRBV29-1, with 8 positions matching TRBD1. V shed 7 bases, J shed 5 bases, and the junction held 13 bases outside the gene matches. This CDR3 has 14 residues. The V gene's germline CDR1 is SQVTM and CDR2 ANQGSEA. The CDR3 bases are TGCAGCGCTATATCGGCGACAGGGGCCAACGAGCAGTACTTC. Translating it yields CSAISATGANEQYF.

Notes on this clone: Germline and junction disagree at one end, which may indicate a read error. J is TRBJ1-5 and V is TRBV11-2; D might be TRBD1 (5 bases). The germline V gene has CDR1 SGHAT and CDR2 FQNNGV. The CDR3 extends over 10 amino acids. The CDR3 reads CASLAGPGYF. CDR3 DNA: TGTGCCAGCTTGGCAGGTCCAGGGTATTTT.

The chain links TRBV7-9 to TRBJ1-2; 7 bases align to TRBD1. The CDR3 loop spans 12 amino acids. V lost 8 bases and J lost 2; bases outside the gene matches: 2. Germline values: CDR1 SEHNR, CDR2 FQNEAQ (reference sequence). CDR3 residues: CASLQGNYGYTF. CDR3 bases: TGTGCCAGCTTACAGGGGAACTATGGCTACACCTTC.

The V and J genes are TRBV7-3 and TRBJ1-1; 7 nucleotides agree with TRBD1. The V segment lost 4 bases and the J segment 0 bases; nucleotides outside the gene matches: 5. The CDR3 has 15 residues. Germline V CDR1 and CDR2: SGHTA, FQGTGA. In nucleotides, the CDR3 is TGTGCCAGCAGCTCCCGGGACAGTCTGAACACTGAAGCTTTCTTT. This gives the protein CASSSRDSLNTEAFF.

This rearrangement joins TRBV10-3 to TRBJ2-7; 7 bases agree with TRBD2. The germline CDR1 and CDR2 sequences are ENHRY and SYGVKD. This CDR3 has 14 amino acids. Trimming cost V 10 bases and J 3 bases; bases outside gene matches: 12. CDR3 residues: CATISGRGYYEQYF. In DNA, the CDR3 is TGTGCCACAATCTCGGGGAGGGGTTACTACGAGCAGTACTTC.

The rearrangement joins TRBV28 to TRBJ2-7, with 7 nucleotides matching TRBD2. The CDR3 has 15 amino acids. Germline V gives CDR1 MDHEN, CDR2 SYDVKM. Losses at the gene ends were 3 bases for V and 1 base for J; bases not matched to a gene: 6. The CDR3 region is CASSFTGGTSYEQYV. The CDR3 region has the DNA TGTGCCAGCAGTTTCACCGGGGGGACGTCCTACGAGCAGTACGTC.

The V gene is TRBV28, the J gene TRBJ1-5, with TRBD1 identical over 7 bases. V lost 6 bases, J lost 12 bases, and 5 bases stayed unmatched. Germline V gene sequence: CDR1 MDHEN, CDR2 SYDVKM. This CDR3 has 11 amino acids. DNA of the CDR3: TGTGCCAGCAGCGACCGGGACAGCCAGCATTTT. Encoded protein: CASSDRDSQHF.

This chain connects TRBV6-5 to TRBJ1-1; no reliable D call. The CDR3 consists of 13 residues. The V and J ends lost 2 bases and 1 base respectively, with 5 bases between them. Per the germline V gene, CDR1 is MNHEY and CDR2 is SVGAGI. The CDR3 nucleotides are TGTGCCAGCAGTTACATTAAGAACACTGAAGCTTTCTTT. Amino acids: CASSYIKNTEAFF.

The rearrangement links TRBV7-3 to TRBJ1-1; D is unclear. Trimming removed 3 bases at V and 1 base at J, with 6 bases between. The germline gives CDR1 SGHTA, CDR2 FQGTGA. There are 13 residues in the CDR3. The CDR3 is CASSFSGNTEAFF. CDR3 nucleotide sequence: TGTGCCAGCAGCTTCTCCGGGAACACTGAAGCTTTCTTT.

The rearrangement uses TRBV18 and TRBJ2-1, with a possible D match to TRBD2 (6 bases). Trimming left V 2 bases short and J 1 base short, with 12 bases between. The CDR3 covers 16 residues. Germline-derived CDR1 and CDR2 are KGHSH and LQKENI. CDR3 in amino acids: CASSPSRAGSYNEQFF. The CDR3 DNA reads TGTGCCAGCTCACCATCCAGGGCGGGGTCCTACAATGAGCAGTTCTTC.

The chain is built from TRBV5-1 and TRBJ1-4; no definite D call. This CDR3 contains 14 residues. CDR1 and CDR2 from the germline V gene are SGHRS and YFSETQ. The ends were cut back, 4 bases at V and 2 bases at J, with 9 bases in the middle. The CDR3 sequence: CASSIYGTNEKLFF. CDR3 DNA sequence: TGCGCCAGCAGCATTTACGGTACTAATGAAAAACTGTTTTTT.

The gene calls are TRBV7-8 and TRBJ1-1; D uncertain. The CDR3 spans 15 residues. V lost 5 bases and J lost 0, with 13 bases in between. Germline assignment: CDR1 SGHVS and CDR2 FQNEAQ. The CDR3 protein is CASSERAALNTEAFF. CDR3 sequence (DNA): TGTGCCAGCAGCGAGAGAGCAGCGTTGAACACTGAAGCTTTCTTT.

V gene TRBV6-5 combines with J gene TRBJ2-7, with unresolved D. The CDR3 is 11 residues long. V lost 6 bases and J lost 12, with 15 bases in between. Looked up from germline, CDR1 is MNHEY and CDR2 is SVGAGI. The CDR3 sequence: CASSLGWARYV. In nucleotides, the CDR3 is TGTGCCAGCAGCCTCGGTTGGGCAAGGTACGTC.

J is TRBJ2-2 and V is TRBV15, with D tentatively TRBD1 (5 bases). The V gene lost 5 bases and the J gene lost 0 bases, with 13 bases spanning the gap. The CDR3 spans 16 residues. Germline values: CDR1 LNHNV, CDR2 YYDKDF (reference sequence). The CDR3 DNA reads TGTGCCACCAGCCGTCGACAGAGCGCGAACACCGGGGAGCTGTTTTTT. This codes for CATSRRQSANTGELFF.

J is TRBJ1-2 and V is TRBV4-3; D ambiguous. V lost 0 bases, J lost 4 bases, and 9 bases lay in between. Germline assignment: CDR1 LGHNA and CDR2 YSLEER. The CDR3 sequence is 14 residues long. The CDR3 sequence: CASSQDLSSYGYTF. The CDR3 DNA reads TGCGCCAGCAGCCAAGATTTGTCCAGCTATGGCTACACCTTC.

The chain recombines TRBV5-3 with TRBJ2-2; TRBD2 agrees at 7 bases. TRBV5-3 is assigned to the ORF class and has an uncertain function. The CDR3 runs to 14 residues. J lost 3 bases, V lost 9 bases, and 8 bases had no gene match. CDR3 amino acids: CAKGRGEDTGELFF. The DNA of the CDR3 is TGTGCCAAGGGACGGGGGGAGGACACCGGGGAGCTGTTTTTT.

The chain combines TRBV5-1 with TRBJ1-3; possible D gene TRBD1, 5 bases. Between the trimmed V and J ends, which lost 0 bases and 4 bases, there was a span of 14 bases. CDR3 length equals 16 residues. Germline V CDR1 and CDR2: SGHRS, YFSETQ. Here the CDR3 reads CASSLAAGSLGNTIYF. The CDR3 coding sequence is TGCGCCAGCAGCTTGGCTGCAGGGTCACTCGGAAACACCATATATTTT.

The J gene is TRBJ1-2, the V gene TRBV4-3; TRBD1 might be the D (5 bases). The germline gives CDR1 LGHNA, CDR2 YSLEER. This CDR3 is built from 15 residues. V lost 0 bases, J lost 7 bases, and 15 bases lay in between. This CDR3 is CASSQEGSRVGGYTF. In DNA form, the CDR3 reads TGCGCCAGCAGCCAAGAAGGTTCCAGGGTCGGTGGCTACACCTTC.

This sequence joins TRBV5-4 and TRBJ2-7; maybe TRBD1 (6 bases). The V end lost 2 bases, the J end lost 6 bases, and 9 bases lay between the germline ends. Germline-derived CDR1 and CDR2 are SGHNT and YYREEE (reference sequence). This CDR3 contains 12 residues. The CDR3 bases are TGTGCCAGCAGCTTTGGGACAACCGAGCAGTACTTC. Its protein is CASSFGTTEQYF.

The chain recombines TRBV4-3 with TRBJ2-3, with 7 bases identical to TRBD1. Germline CDR1 is LGHNA and CDR2 is YSLEER. The V and J ends lost 4 bases and 5 bases, in that order; junction bases with no gene match: 9. The length of the CDR3 is 15 residues. The CDR3 nucleotides are TGCGCCAGCAGCCTCATTCGACAGGGAAGAGATACGCAGTATTTT. The encoded protein is CASSLIRQGRDTQYF.

The chain couples TRBV19 to TRBJ2-1, with 13 bases that match TRBD2. The CDR3 contains 18 residues. J lost 0 bases, V lost 4 bases, and 6 bases had no gene match. Germline CDR1 LNHDA, CDR2 SQIVND (reference sequence). The chain's CDR3 is CASSRRTSGGSSYNEQFF. The DNA of the CDR3 is TGTGCCAGTAGTAGGAGGACTAGCGGGGGTAGCTCCTACAATGAGCAGTTCTTC.

The V call is TRBV4-1, the J call TRBJ2-3; 10 positions match TRBD2. The V and J ends lost 1 base and 4 bases, in that order; junction bases with no gene match: 8. The CDR3 consists of 17 residues. The germline gives CDR1 MGHRA, CDR2 YSYEKL. CDR3 region: CASSQGRTSGSADTQYF. The CDR3, as DNA: TGCGCCAGCAGCCAAGGTCGGACTAGCGGCTCCGCAGATACGCAGTATTTT.